This T cell receptor (beta chain) was found in a study of blood T cell repertoires in COVID-19. The CDR3 is made up of 14 amino acids. CDR1 and CDR2 (germline): SGHDT, YYEEEE. V gave up 1 base and J gave up 1 base, with 8 bases separating them. In terms of age and location, participants ranged from roughly 18 to 95 years and lived in about two dozen US areas. Clinical histories supplied by participants themselves formed the basis of cohort assignment. Study processing details: For nucleated cells, counts were estimated from reference gene primer amplification. Only in-frame clones appear in the TCRdb table, and some are missing; sequencing was by immunoSEQ multiplex PCR. The V and J calls and clone size come from that table; D and trimming were worked out from the DNA. Among fewer than 300,000 clones, 80% to 90% were seen once, and the ten largest hold approximately 4.2%.

The V gene is TRBV5-6, the J gene TRBJ2-5; no clear D gene. The sample was PBMCs or T cells enriched from blood (not recorded which). This TCR derives from a woman younger than 45 who had recovered from COVID-19. The CDR3 DNA reads as TGTGCCAGCAGCTTGTCCCAGGCCCAAGAGACCCAGTACTTC. Translation gives CASSLSQAQETQYF. Supplemented by reference TRBV5-6 and TRBJ2-5, the full variable domain reads DAGVTQSPTHLIKTRGQQVTLRCSPKSGHDTVSWYQQALGQGPQFIFQYYEEEERQRGNFPDRFSGHQFPNYSSELNVNALLLGDSALYLCASSLSQAQETQYFGPGTRLLVL.